Shown below are 29 T cell receptor beta chains from a single sample sequenced in a study of regulatory T cells in long-lasting Graves disease. Time point noted: newly diagnosed GD, antithyroid drugs for less than 3 months. The TCR library was prepared using RNA isolated from PBMCs. Library construction for TCR beta used iRepertoire HTBI primers and Arm-PCR of CDR3 regions. TCRdb called the multiplex PCR reads again in MiXCR, with one record for every CDR3 protein. The profile shows a few hundred thousand distinct CDR3 sequences, approximately 16% of them singletons. The data also belong to a second study, concerning T cells in Graves' hyperthyroidism and ophthalmopathy.

This material consisted of peripheral blood mononuclear cells (PBMCs), taken at new diagnosis, from a patient treated with antithyroid drugs. All receptors come from a woman between 18 and 29 years old with Graves disease.

The V and J genes are TRBV27 and TRBJ1-5; D may be TRBD1 (5 bases). In germline, CDR1 is MNHEY, CDR2 SMNVEV (reference sequence). CDR3 length: 14 amino acids. Trimming cost V 5 bases and J 4 bases, with 12 bases left between them. CDR3 sequence: CASSGGWSNQPQHF. CDR3 DNA sequence: TGTGCCAGCAGTGGGGGGTGGAGTAATCAGCCCCAGCATTTT.

This CDR3 is CASSLQTSAETQYF. CDR3 coding DNA: TGCGCCAGCAGCTTGCAAACTTCGGCCGAGACCCAGTACTTC. This sequence joins TRBV5-1 and TRBJ2-5; D not certain. This CDR3 has 14 residues. CDR1 and CDR2 (germline): SGHRS, YFSETQ. Trimming removed 1 base at V and 5 bases at J, with 12 bases between.

This chain connects TRBV19 to TRBJ1-2; a possible D gene is TRBD1 (6 bases). The CDR3 consists of 15 residues. Trimming shortened V by 6 bases and J by 3 bases, and 17 bases separated the two germline ends. Germline V gives CDR1 LNHDA, CDR2 SQIVND (reference sequence). CDR3 loop: CASRTQGIGDYGYTF. The CDR3 region has the DNA TGTGCCAGTAGGACCCAGGGGATAGGGGACTATGGCTACACCTTC.

This clonotype was seen repeatedly, ten times or more. This rearrangement joins TRBV7-6 to TRBJ2-3, with 9 bases aligning to TRBD2. Germline trimming cut 1 base from V and 2 bases from J; bases unmatched to any gene: 7. Germline V gene lookup returns CDR1 SGHVS and CDR2 FNYEAQ. CDR3 size: 17 residues. Here the CDR3 reads CASSLVLLAGNTDTQYF. Here the CDR3 DNA reads TGTGCCAGCAGCTTAGTTCTCCTAGCGGGAAACACAGATACGCAGTATTTT.

There are many counts of this clonotype. J is TRBJ2-7 and V is TRBV3-1, with no clear D. Per germline, CDR1 LGHDT and CDR2 YNNKEL (reference sequence). The CDR3 covers 15 residues. Trimming removed 1 base at V and 4 bases at J, with 14 bases between. Here the CDR3 DNA reads TGTGCCAGCAGCCAAGTCCCGGACGTGGCTTACGAGCAGTACTTC. Its protein is CASSQVPDVAYEQYF.

This clonotype was counted at least ten times. The chain recombines TRBV2 with TRBJ2-7; D possibly corresponds to TRBD1 (5 bases). Trimming took 5 bases from V and 9 from J, leaving 17 bases between them. Germline V CDR1 and CDR2: SNHLY, FYNNEI. The CDR3 consists of 13 residues. The CDR3 here is CASSPPPGNWQYF. The CDR3 DNA is TGTGCCAGCAGTCCCCCGCCAGGGAATTGGCAGTACTTC.

This clonotype was detected ten times or more. V gene TRBV2 combines with J gene TRBJ2-3; possible D gene TRBD2, 5 bases. The CDR3 is 12 residues long. The V end was cut by 8 bases, the J end by 3 bases, with 9 bases between. The germline V gene encodes CDR1 SNHLY and CDR2 FYNNEI. The DNA of the CDR3 is TGTGCCAGCGGGAGAAGGACAGATACGCAGTATTTT. Translated: CASGRRTDTQYF.

At least ten counts were recorded for this clonotype. V is TRBV27 and J is TRBJ2-1, with D tentatively TRBD2 (5 bases). The V gene lost 2 bases and the J gene lost 0 bases, with 8 bases spanning the gap. CDR1 is MNHEY and CDR2 is SMNVEV in the germline V gene (reference sequence). CDR3 length: 15 residues. CDR3 protein: CASSLAAGSYNEQFF. DNA for the CDR3: TGTGCCAGCAGTTTAGCGGCGGGCTCCTACAATGAGCAGTTCTTC.

This clonotype appeared many times. The chain employs TRBV28 and TRBJ1-1; D is unclear. V gave up 8 bases and J gave up 0 bases, with 10 bases separating them. Germline V CDR1 and CDR2: MDHEN, SYDVKM. The CDR3 has 13 amino acids. CDR3 in amino acids: CASLLTLNTEAFF. CDR3 DNA sequence: TGTGCCAGCTTACTGACCTTGAACACTGAAGCTTTCTTT. Filled out from reference TRBV28 and TRBJ1-1, the complete variable domain reads DVKVTQSSRYLVKRTGEKVFLECVQDMDHENMFWYRQDPGLGLRLIYFSYDVKMKEKGDIPEGYSVSREKKERFSLILESASTNQTSMYLCASLLTLNTEAFFGQGTRLTVV.

This clonotype showed up just a few times. This sequence joins TRBV27 and TRBJ2-7; D is unresolved. CDR1 MNHEY and CDR2 SMNVEV come from the germline V gene (reference sequence). The CDR3 has 14 amino acids. V was clipped by 1 base and J by 3 bases, with 10 bases between them. Written as DNA, the CDR3 is TGTGCCAGCAGTTTATGCGCGGACCTCTACGAGCAGTACTTC. Translated: CASSLCADLYEQYF.

About this clonotype itself: A single base separates this from a much larger clone, so it may be a read error. The chain uses TRBV12-3 or TRBV12-4 and TRBJ2-1, with 8 bases aligning to TRBD2. Trimming took 6 bases from V and 7 from J; bases not matched to a gene: 5. This CDR3 has 13 amino acids. CDR3 in amino acids: CASSGVAGNEQFF. CDR3 coding DNA: TGTGCCAGCAGCGGAGTAGCGGGAAATGAGCAGTTCTTC.

This clonotype was counted many times. The chain joins TRBV7-2 to TRBJ2-7, with a weak D call TRBD2 (5 bases). The V end was cut by 2 bases, the J end by 5 bases, with 19 bases between. The CDR3 is 16 residues long. Looked up from germline, CDR1 is SGHTA and CDR2 is FQGNSA. The CDR3 here is CASSLRGRSTLDEQYF. CDR3 nucleotide sequence: TGTGCCAGCAGCTTAAGAGGGAGAAGCACTCTTGACGAGCAGTACTTC.

This clonotype has a handful of counts. V and J are TRBV28 and TRBJ2-1, with 9 bases lining up with TRBD1. Germline V gene sequence: CDR1 MDHEN, CDR2 SYDVKM. CDR3 size: 16 residues. After removal of 4 bases from V and 2 bases from J, the junction contained 6 bases not matched to a gene. The CDR3 loop reads CASSSPTGGAYNEQFF. The CDR3 DNA is TGTGCCAGCAGTTCCCCTACAGGGGGCGCCTACAATGAGCAGTTCTTC. Based on the CDR3 plus reference TRBV28 and TRBJ2-1, the full variable domain is DVKVTQSSRYLVKRTGEKVFLECVQDMDHENMFWYRQDPGLGLRLIYFSYDVKMKEKGDIPEGYSVSREKKERFSLILESASTNQTSMYLCASSSPTGGAYNEQFFGPGTRLTVL.

Turning to this clonotype: A much larger clonotype is one base distant, so this may be a read error. V and J are TRBV11-3 and TRBJ2-5; D is undetermined. This CDR3 is built from 15 residues. Trimming pared 1 base from V and 11 bases from J, leaving 20 bases between. The germline V gene has CDR1 SGHNT and CDR2 YENEEA. The CDR3 sequence: CASSLGGETYNEQYF. DNA of the CDR3: TGTGCCAGCAGCTTAGGTGGGGAAACCTACAATGAGCAGTACTTC.

The rearrangement uses TRBV20-1 and TRBJ2-5; perhaps TRBD1 as D (6 bases). With 6 bases removed from V and 5 bases from J, the gap between germline ends came to 13 bases. The germline CDR1 and CDR2 sequences are DFQATT and SNEGSKA (reference sequence). CDR3 length equals 12 residues. CDR3 bases: TGCAGTGCCCCAGGGGTTGAGGAGACCCAGTACTTC. Amino acid sequence: CSAPGVEETQYF.

V gene TRBV4-2 combines with J gene TRBJ1-2, with a possible D match to TRBD1 (5 bases). Trimming took 2 bases from V and 6 from J, leaving 19 bases between them. The CDR3 loop spans 16 amino acids. Germline lookup yields CDR1 LGHNA and CDR2 YNFKEQ. The CDR3 is CASSQTPGRSYDGYTF. CDR3 coding DNA: TGTGCCAGCAGCCAAACCCCGGGACGGTCTTACGATGGCTACACCTTC.

This clonotype has at least ten counts. The CDR3 DNA is TGTGCCAGCAGTGTGCGGGCTAGCGGGAGGTTATTACACAATGAGCAGTTCTTC. Amino acid sequence: CASSVRASGRLLHNEQFF. The chain has TRBV12-3 or TRBV12-4 and TRBJ2-1; TRBD2 matches at 11 bases. The CDR3 covers 18 residues. V lost 5 bases and J lost 5; bases outside the gene matches: 14.

In this sample, this clonotype turned up many times. The chain combines TRBV16 with TRBJ1-5; no reliable D call. Trimming took off 1 base at V and 0 bases at J, with 13 bases between the two ends. Germline V gene lookup returns CDR1 KGHSY and CDR2 FQNENV. The CDR3 runs to 17 residues. The CDR3 nucleotides are TGTGCCAGCAGCCAATACGAGGACGATTATAGCAATCAGCCCCAGCATTTT. Translating gives CASSQYEDDYSNQPQHF.

V and J are TRBV7-2 and TRBJ2-1, with 11 bases aligning to TRBD2. CDR3 length: 15 amino acids. Germline V gives CDR1 SGHTA, CDR2 FQGNSA. V was clipped by 1 base and J by 7 bases; unmatched bases: 3. CDR3 in amino acids: CASSLGPSGGNEQFF. The DNA of the CDR3 is TGTGCCAGCAGCTTAGGTCCTAGCGGGGGGAATGAGCAGTTCTTC.

The V gene is TRBV7-2, the J gene TRBJ1-3; 12 nucleotides agree with TRBD1. V lost 7 bases to trimming and J lost 4 bases; unmatched junction nucleotides: 11. This CDR3 spans 17 amino acids. Germline-derived CDR1 and CDR2 are SGHTA and FQGNSA. In DNA, the CDR3 is TGTGCCAGCACCCCAAGAAGGGGACAGGGGGCAGGAAACACCATATATTTT. Encoded protein: CASTPRRGQGAGNTIYF.

This clonotype turned up a few times. J is TRBJ2-7 and V is TRBV6-2 or TRBV6-3; no firm D call. The CDR3 runs to 14 residues. V dropped 0 bases and J dropped 8 bases, with 14 bases sitting between them. CDR1 and CDR2 (germline): MNHEY, SVGEGT. CDR3 region: CASSYSFYSSKQYF. The CDR3 nucleotides are TGTGCCAGCAGTTACTCGTTCTATTCCTCCAAGCAGTACTTC.

This clonotype was counted ten times or more. V is TRBV3-1 and J is TRBJ2-5; tentatively, D is TRBD1 (7 bases). The CDR3 sequence is 16 residues long. V was shortened by 4 bases and J by 5 bases, with 20 bases between the two germline ends. CDR1 and CDR2 (germline): LGHDT, YNNKEL (reference sequence). The CDR3 sequence is CASSPSRGGGEETQYF. CDR3 sequence (DNA): TGTGCCAGCAGCCCTTCTCGAGGGGGCGGGGAGGAGACCCAGTACTTC.

This clonotype was recorded many times. This chain joins TRBV2 and TRBJ2-3, with 9 bases aligning to TRBD2. The CDR3 has 18 residues. V dropped 6 bases and J dropped 4; count of bases not matched to a gene: 17. Looked up from germline, CDR1 is SNHLY and CDR2 is FYNNEI. The CDR3 bases are TGTGCCAGCAGCCTACTCGGCGGGAGGGCTGTTAGTCCAGATACGCAGTATTTT. This translates into CASSLLGGRAVSPDTQYF.

A few counts support this clonotype. The J gene is TRBJ2-4, the V gene TRBV12-3 or TRBV12-4, with 7 positions matching TRBD1. This CDR3 has 14 amino acids. The junction had 7 bases not matched to a gene; V was cut back by 2 bases and J by 9 bases. CDR3 loop: CASSLIAGGSIQYF. CDR3 sequence (DNA): TGTGCCAGCAGTTTAATAGCAGGGGGTTCCATTCAGTACTTC.

This clonotype came up many times. The chain recombines TRBV29-1 with TRBJ1-2, with a possible D match to TRBD1 (5 bases). CDR1 and CDR2 from the germline V gene are SQVTM and ANQGSEA. The germline V and J ends were trimmed by 7 bases and 4 bases, with 13 bases remaining between them. CDR3 size: 12 residues. The CDR3 DNA is TGCAGCGGAGGACATACCGCCTATGGCTACACCTTC. Protein: CSGGHTAYGYTF.

This clonotype was seen a handful of times. The CDR3 sequence is CASSFVDRGRNEQFF. CDR3 sequence (DNA): TGTGCCAGCAGTTTTGTGGACAGGGGGCGCAATGAGCAGTTCTTC. The genes are TRBV28 and TRBJ2-1; TRBD1 matches at 11 bases. Germline V gene data show CDR1 as MDHEN and CDR2 as SYDVKM. The CDR3 consists of 15 residues. Trimming took 3 bases from V and 6 from J; bases not matched to a gene: 4.

This clonotype was detected a few times. The CDR3 here is CASSHLLERAVPSTDTQYF. In nucleotides, the CDR3 is TGTGCCAGCAGCCACCTACTTGAGAGGGCCGTACCGAGCACAGATACGCAGTATTTT. The chain uses TRBV3-1 and TRBJ2-3; tentatively, D is TRBD2 (5 bases). The CDR3 runs to 19 residues. Per germline, CDR1 LGHDT and CDR2 YNNKEL (reference sequence). V gave up 3 bases and J gave up 0 bases, with 22 bases separating them.

This clonotype was seen repeatedly, ten times or more. The chain recombines TRBV20-1 with TRBJ1-2, with D perhaps TRBD1 (5 bases). Germline lookup yields CDR1 DFQATT and CDR2 SNEGSKA (reference sequence). The CDR3 has 11 amino acids. The V end lost 6 bases, the J end lost 6 bases, and 11 bases lay between the germline ends. The CDR3 protein is CSAAEGHGYTF. CDR3 bases: TGCAGTGCGGCGGAGGGGCATGGCTACACCTTC.

There are many counts of this clonotype. V gene TRBV12-3 or TRBV12-4 combines with J gene TRBJ2-7, with no clear D. Trimming removed 5 bases at V and 2 bases at J, with 10 bases between. The CDR3 runs 13 residues. DNA of the CDR3: TGTGCCAGCAGTCCCTTACCCCCCTACGAGCAGTACTTC. This translates into CASSPLPPYEQYF.